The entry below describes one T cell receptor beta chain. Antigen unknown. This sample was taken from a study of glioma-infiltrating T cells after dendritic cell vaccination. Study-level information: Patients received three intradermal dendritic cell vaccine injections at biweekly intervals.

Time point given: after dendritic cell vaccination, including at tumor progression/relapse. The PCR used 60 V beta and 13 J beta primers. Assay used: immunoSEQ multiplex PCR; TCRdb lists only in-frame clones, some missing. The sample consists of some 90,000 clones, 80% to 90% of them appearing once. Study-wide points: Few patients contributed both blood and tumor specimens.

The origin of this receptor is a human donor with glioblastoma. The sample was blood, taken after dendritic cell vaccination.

The CDR3 loop is CASSMGTVRRSYNEQFF. The CDR3, as DNA: TGTGCCAGTAGTATGGGGACAGTTCGGCGCTCCTACAATGAGCAGTTCTTC. This chain uses TRBV19 with TRBJ2-1; TRBD1 aligns across 7 bases. This CDR3 has 17 residues. V trimming: 3 bases; J trimming: 0 bases; junction bases outside the gene matches: 8. CDR1 LNHDA and CDR2 SQIVND come from the germline V gene (reference sequence).